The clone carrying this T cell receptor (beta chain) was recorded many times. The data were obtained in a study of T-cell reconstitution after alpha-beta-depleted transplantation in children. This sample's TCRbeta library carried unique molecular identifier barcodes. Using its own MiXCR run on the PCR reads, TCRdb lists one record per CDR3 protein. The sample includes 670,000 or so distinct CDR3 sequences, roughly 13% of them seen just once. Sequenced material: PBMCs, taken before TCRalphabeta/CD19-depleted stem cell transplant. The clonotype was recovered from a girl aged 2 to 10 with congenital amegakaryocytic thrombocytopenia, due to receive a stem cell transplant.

The CDR3 nucleotides read TGTGCCAGCAGTTTTCGAAGGAATGGCTACACCTTC. Amino acids: CASSFRRNGYTF. The chain uses TRBV12-3 or TRBV12-4 and TRBJ1-2; D is undetermined. V lost 3 bases to trimming and J lost 6 bases, with 8 bases between them. CDR3 size: 12 residues.